This TCR beta chain comes out of a study of blood T cell repertoires in COVID-19. With 1 base removed from V and 5 bases from J, the gap between germline ends came to 20 bases. The CDR3 length is 16 residues. The V gene's germline CDR1 is SQVTM and CDR2 ANQGSEA. As handled by the study authors: Nucleated cell counts were estimated from reference gene primer amplification. The table came from immunoSEQ multiplex PCR; TCRdb's copy has only in-frame clones and leaves some out. V and J calls and clone size are those listed in that table; D and trimming were worked out from the DNA. Of hundreds of thousands of clones detected, over 80% appear once; the ten largest clones hold 2.6%. Individuals drawn from around 25 US areas were roughly 18 to 95 years old. Clinical history reported by participants formed the basis on which cohorts were assigned.

The material sequenced was PBMCs or T cells enriched from blood (not recorded which). The V gene is TRBV29-1, the J gene TRBJ1-2; D not resolved. The receptor comes from a woman aged 30 to 39 with acute COVID-19. CDR3 residues: CSVEGSFEPEAYGYTF. The CDR3 nucleotides read TGCAGCGTTGAAGGGTCCTTTGAGCCTGAGGCTTATGGCTACACCTTC.